One and the same sample provided the 14 T cell receptor beta chains below, sequenced in a study of blood T cell repertoires in COVID-19. The method was immunoSEQ multiplex PCR; TCRdb's version includes in-frame clones alone and lacks a portion of them. This repertoire shows some 160,000 clones, nearly 80% found once; its top ten account for approximately 15%. The sequenced sample was peripheral blood. The receptors were sampled from a woman aged 80 or older with acute or convalescent COVID-19.

The chain joins TRBV11-2 to TRBJ2-1; 8 bases match TRBD1. This CDR3 is 13 amino acids long. V lost 1 base to trimming and J lost 13 bases; unmatched junction nucleotides: 6. Germline V gives CDR1 SGHAT, CDR2 FQNNGV. The CDR3 nucleotides are TGTGCCAGCAGCTTAGGTGAGACAGGGGTACAGTTCTTC. Translated, it gives CASSLGETGVQFF. Full variable domain (outside the CDR3, taken from reference TRBV11-2 and TRBJ2-1): EAGVAQSPRYKIIEKRQSVAFWCNPISGHATLYWYQQILGQGPKLLIQFQNNGVVDDSQLPKDRFSAERLKGVDSTLKIQPAKLEDSAVYLCASSLGETGVQFFGPGTRLTVL.

This clone has a handful of counts. This chain connects TRBV19 to TRBJ2-2; 9 bases are a match to TRBD1. Germline loops: CDR1 LNHDA, CDR2 SQIVND (reference sequence). The CDR3 loop spans 16 amino acids. The V and J ends lost 5 bases and 3 bases, in that order; junction bases with no gene match: 7. The CDR3 region is CASSLHRGQDTGELFF. CDR3 nucleotides: TGTGCCAGTAGTTTACACAGGGGGCAGGACACCGGGGAGCTGTTTTTT.

This clone occurred a few times. The chain uses TRBV5-5 and TRBJ1-2; D call uncertain. V lost 0 bases to trimming and J lost 8 bases, with 5 bases between them. This CDR3 region has 11 residues. CDR1 and CDR2 (germline): SGHKS, YYEKEE (reference sequence). The CDR3 loop reads CASSLARGYTF. DNA for the CDR3: TGTGCCAGCAGCTTGGCCCGGGGCTACACCTTC.

This clone has only one observation. The chain is built from TRBV6-5 and TRBJ1-4, with no clear D. Germline CDR1 reads MNHEY; CDR2 reads SVGAGI. Trimming shortened V by 5 bases and J by 8 bases, and 18 bases separated the two germline ends. This CDR3 is built from 15 residues. The CDR3 nucleotides read TGTGCCAGCAGTCCTCACGGGTCCCGGGAGGAAAAACTGTTTTTT. Translated: CASSPHGSREEKLFF.

This clone was seen a handful of times. The V and J genes are TRBV3-1 (or the pseudogene TRBV3-2) and TRBJ1-3; D unclear. The CDR3 length is 14 residues. Between the trimmed V and J ends, which lost 4 bases and 0 bases, there was a span of 7 bases. Germline CDR1 is LGHDT and CDR2 is YNNKEL (reference sequence). CDR3 amino acids: CASSLIGSGNTIYF. The CDR3 DNA reads TGTGCCAGCAGCCTAATCGGCTCTGGAAACACCATATATTTT.

This clone was seen more than once but under ten times. The rearrangement joins TRBV4-1 to TRBJ2-7; 10 bases agree with TRBD2. CDR3 length: 20 residues. Germline values: CDR1 MGHRA, CDR2 YSYEKL. The V segment lost 4 bases and the J segment 2 bases; nucleotides outside the gene matches: 20. The CDR3 loop is CASSLSHRVPGLAFTYEQYF. CDR3 bases: TGCGCCAGCAGCCTCTCTCACAGGGTCCCGGGACTAGCGTTTACCTACGAGCAGTACTTC.

The chain employs TRBV24-1 and TRBJ1-5; D remains ambiguous. Germline CDR1 is KGHDR and CDR2 is SFDVKD. V dropped 5 bases and J dropped 6 bases, with 10 bases sitting between them. The CDR3 has 13 amino acids. The CDR3 sequence: CATSGGPIQPQHF. The DNA of the CDR3 is TGTGCCACCAGTGGAGGGCCCATTCAGCCCCAGCATTTT.

The chain carries TRBV5-5 and TRBJ1-2; the match to TRBD1 covers 12 bases. The CDR3 contains 16 residues. Germline values: CDR1 SGHKS, CDR2 YYEKEE (reference sequence). V shed 4 bases, J shed 5 bases, and the junction held 9 bases outside the gene matches. In DNA form, the CDR3 reads TGTGCCAGCAGCCTCTGGGACAGGGGGCGCGGGTATGGCTACACCTTC. The encoded protein is CASSLWDRGRGYGYTF.

The chain combines TRBV5-1 with TRBJ1-2; D remains ambiguous. Germline V gene sequence: CDR1 SGHRS, CDR2 YFSETQ. This CDR3 has 20 residues. Trimming stripped 0 bases from V and 1 base from J, with 25 bases between. The CDR3 reads CASSLAVLAGPESVNYGYTF. The CDR3 DNA sequence: TGCGCCAGCAGCTTGGCCGTCCTAGCAGGACCCGAATCCGTTAACTATGGCTACACCTTC.

The gene calls are TRBV12-3 or TRBV12-4 and TRBJ1-3; D gene uncertain. This CDR3 comprises 12 residues. Trimming left V 5 bases short and J 8 bases short, with 10 bases between. This CDR3 reads CASSRVRDTIYF. CDR3 DNA sequence: TGTGCCAGCAGTCGGGTGAGGGACACCATATATTTT.

The genes are TRBV5-1 and TRBJ1-1; 8 nucleotides line up with TRBD1. J was trimmed by 6 bases and V by 4 bases; bases with no gene match: 8. The CDR3 loop spans 14 amino acids. The germline gives CDR1 SGHRS, CDR2 YFSETQ. The CDR3 loop reads CASSPQTGAAEAFF. CDR3 in DNA: TGCGCCAGCAGCCCGCAGACAGGGGCCGCTGAAGCTTTCTTT. Supplemented by reference TRBV5-1 and TRBJ1-1, the full variable domain reads KAGVTQTPRYLIKTRGQQVTLSCSPISGHRSVSWYQQTPGQGLQFLFEYFSETQRNKGNFPGRFSGRQFSNSRSEMNVSTLELGDSALYLCASSPQTGAAEAFFGQGTRLTVV.

This clone was counted only a few times. The chain couples TRBV7-9 to TRBJ1-1; 7 nucleotides line up with TRBD1. V lost 5 bases to trimming and J lost 8 bases; unmatched junction nucleotides: 5. Germline CDR1 reads SEHNR; CDR2 reads FQNEAQ (reference sequence). The CDR3 sequence is 12 residues long. The DNA of the CDR3 is TGTGCCAGCAGCCCAACAGGGGTGGAAGCTTTCTTT. It yields the protein CASSPTGVEAFF.

The chain carries TRBV25-1 and TRBJ1-2, with D tentatively TRBD1 (5 bases). This CDR3 region has 14 residues. The germline V gene has CDR1 MGHDK and CDR2 SYGVNS. Between the trimmed V and J ends, which lost 3 bases and 9 bases, there was a span of 17 bases. The CDR3 spells CASSDPGRASSYTF. The DNA for the CDR3 is TGTGCCAGCAGTGACCCTGGCAGGGCGTCGAGCTACACCTTC.

The chain carries TRBV6-1 and TRBJ1-5; 10 bases line up with TRBD1. The junction had 14 bases not matched to a gene; V was cut back by 3 bases and J by 12 bases. Germline CDR1 is MNHNS and CDR2 is SASEGT. The CDR3 has 16 amino acids. CDR3 region: CASSELGGTGAILQHF. CDR3 DNA sequence: TGTGCCAGCAGTGAGTTGGGGGGGACAGGGGCGATCCTCCAGCATTTT.